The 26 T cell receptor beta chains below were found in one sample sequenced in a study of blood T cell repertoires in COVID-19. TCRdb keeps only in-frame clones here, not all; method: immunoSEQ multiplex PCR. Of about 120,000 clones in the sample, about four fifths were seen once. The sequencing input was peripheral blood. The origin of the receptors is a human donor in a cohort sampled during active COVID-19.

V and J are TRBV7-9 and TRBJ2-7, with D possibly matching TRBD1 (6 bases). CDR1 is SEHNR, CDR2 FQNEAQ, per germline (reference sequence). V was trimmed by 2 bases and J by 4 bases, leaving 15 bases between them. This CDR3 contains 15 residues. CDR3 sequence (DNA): TGTGCCAGCAGCTTATCCGGGACAATAGATTACGAGCAGTACTTC. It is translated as CASSLSGTIDYEQYF.

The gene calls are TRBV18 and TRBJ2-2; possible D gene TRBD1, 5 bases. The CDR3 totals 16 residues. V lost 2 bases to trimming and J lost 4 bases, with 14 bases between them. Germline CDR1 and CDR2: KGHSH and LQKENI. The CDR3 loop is CASSPKSQGGTGELFF. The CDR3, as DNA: TGTGCCAGCTCACCAAAAAGTCAGGGCGGCACCGGGGAGCTGTTTTTT.

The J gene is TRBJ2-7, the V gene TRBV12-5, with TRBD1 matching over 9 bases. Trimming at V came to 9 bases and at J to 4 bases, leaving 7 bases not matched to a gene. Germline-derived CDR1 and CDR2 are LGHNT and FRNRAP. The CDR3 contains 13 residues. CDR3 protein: CASSGQGIYEQYF. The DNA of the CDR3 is TGTGCTAGCTCCGGACAGGGGATATACGAGCAGTACTTC.

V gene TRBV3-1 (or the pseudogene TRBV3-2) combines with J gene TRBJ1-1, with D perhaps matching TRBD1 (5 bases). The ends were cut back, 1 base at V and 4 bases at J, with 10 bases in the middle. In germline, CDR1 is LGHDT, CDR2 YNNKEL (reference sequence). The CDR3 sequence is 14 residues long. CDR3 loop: CASSQAGGITEAFF. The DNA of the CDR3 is TGTGCCAGCAGCCAAGCGGGGGGGATCACTGAAGCTTTCTTT.

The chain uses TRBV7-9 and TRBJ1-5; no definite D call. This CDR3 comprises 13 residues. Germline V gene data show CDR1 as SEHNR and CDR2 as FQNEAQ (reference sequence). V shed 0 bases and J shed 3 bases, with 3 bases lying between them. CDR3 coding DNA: TGTGCCAGCAGCTTAGCGTACAATCAGCCCCAGCATTTT. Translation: CASSLAYNQPQHF.

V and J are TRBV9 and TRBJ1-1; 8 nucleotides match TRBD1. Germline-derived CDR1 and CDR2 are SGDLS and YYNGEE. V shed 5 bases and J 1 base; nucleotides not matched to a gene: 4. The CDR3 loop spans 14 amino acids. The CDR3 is CASSPDRGNTEAFF. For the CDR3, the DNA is TGTGCCAGCAGTCCTGACAGGGGGAACACTGAAGCTTTCTTT.

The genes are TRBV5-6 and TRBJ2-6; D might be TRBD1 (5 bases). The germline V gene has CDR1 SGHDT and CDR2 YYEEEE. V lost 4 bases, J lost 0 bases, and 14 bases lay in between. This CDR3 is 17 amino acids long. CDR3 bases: TGTGCCAGCAGCCTCAGACAGATATACTCTGGGGCCAACGTCCTGACTTTC. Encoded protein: CASSLRQIYSGANVLTF. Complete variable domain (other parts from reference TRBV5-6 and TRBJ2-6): DAGVTQSPTHLIKTRGQQVTLRCSPKSGHDTVSWYQQALGQGPQFIFQYYEEEERQRGNFPDRFSGHQFPNYSSELNVNALLLGDSALYLCASSLRQIYSGANVLTFGAGSRLTVL.

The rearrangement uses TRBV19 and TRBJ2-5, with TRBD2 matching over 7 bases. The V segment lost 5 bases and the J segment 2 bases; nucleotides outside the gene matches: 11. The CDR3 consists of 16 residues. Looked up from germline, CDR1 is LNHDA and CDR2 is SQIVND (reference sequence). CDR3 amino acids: CASSFGGRGGQETQYF. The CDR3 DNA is TGTGCCAGTAGTTTCGGGGGGAGAGGAGGGCAAGAGACCCAGTACTTC.

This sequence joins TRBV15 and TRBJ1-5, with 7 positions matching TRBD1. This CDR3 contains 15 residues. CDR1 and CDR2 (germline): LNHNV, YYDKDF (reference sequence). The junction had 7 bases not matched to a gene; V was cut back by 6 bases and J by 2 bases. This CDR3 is CATREGGLGNQPQHF. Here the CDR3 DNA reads TGTGCCACCAGAGAAGGGGGCTTAGGCAATCAGCCCCAGCATTTT.

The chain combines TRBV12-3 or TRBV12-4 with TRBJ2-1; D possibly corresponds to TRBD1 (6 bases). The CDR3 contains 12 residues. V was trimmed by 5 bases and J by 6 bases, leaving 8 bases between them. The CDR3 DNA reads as TGTGCCAGCAGTACAGGGTTCAATGAGCAGTTCTTC. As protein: CASSTGFNEQFF.

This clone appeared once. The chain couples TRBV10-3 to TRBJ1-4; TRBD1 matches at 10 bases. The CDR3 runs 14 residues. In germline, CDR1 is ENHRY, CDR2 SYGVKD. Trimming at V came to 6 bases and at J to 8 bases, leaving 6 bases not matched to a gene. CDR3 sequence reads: CAIRPGTGEEKLFF. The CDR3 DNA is TGTGCCATCAGGCCCGGGACAGGGGAAGAAAAACTGTTTTTT.

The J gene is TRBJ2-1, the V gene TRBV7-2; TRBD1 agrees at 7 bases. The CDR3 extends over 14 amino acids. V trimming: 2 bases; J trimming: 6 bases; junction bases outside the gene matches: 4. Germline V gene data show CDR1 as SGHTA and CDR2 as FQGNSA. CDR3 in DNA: TGTGCCAGCAGCTTAAACAGGGGTGCCAATGAGCAGTTCTTC. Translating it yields CASSLNRGANEQFF.

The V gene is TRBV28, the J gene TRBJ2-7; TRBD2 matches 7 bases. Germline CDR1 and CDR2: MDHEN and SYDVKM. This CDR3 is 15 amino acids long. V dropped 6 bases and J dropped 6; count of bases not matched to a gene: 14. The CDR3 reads CASRPRWQGGGEQYF. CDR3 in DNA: TGTGCCAGCAGGCCACGGTGGCAGGGCGGGGGCGAGCAGTACTTC.

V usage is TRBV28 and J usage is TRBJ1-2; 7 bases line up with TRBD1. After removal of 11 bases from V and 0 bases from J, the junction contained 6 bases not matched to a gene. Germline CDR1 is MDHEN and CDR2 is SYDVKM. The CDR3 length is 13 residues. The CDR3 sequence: CALRDRTNYGYTF. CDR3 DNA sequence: TGTGCCCTGCGGGACAGAACTAACTATGGCTACACCTTC.

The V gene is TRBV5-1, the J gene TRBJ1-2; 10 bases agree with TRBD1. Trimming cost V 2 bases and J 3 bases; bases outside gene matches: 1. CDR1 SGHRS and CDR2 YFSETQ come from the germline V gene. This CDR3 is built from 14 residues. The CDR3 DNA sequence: TGCGCCAGCAGCTTCGGACAGGGGGACTATGGCTACACCTTC. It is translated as CASSFGQGDYGYTF.

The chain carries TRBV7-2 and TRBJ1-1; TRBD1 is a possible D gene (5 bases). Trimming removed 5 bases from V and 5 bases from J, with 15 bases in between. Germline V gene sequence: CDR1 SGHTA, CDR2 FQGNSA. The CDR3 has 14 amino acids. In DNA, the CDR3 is TGTGCCAGCAGCCCAGGGTTCAGGCCGACTGAAGCTTTCTTT. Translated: CASSPGFRPTEAFF.

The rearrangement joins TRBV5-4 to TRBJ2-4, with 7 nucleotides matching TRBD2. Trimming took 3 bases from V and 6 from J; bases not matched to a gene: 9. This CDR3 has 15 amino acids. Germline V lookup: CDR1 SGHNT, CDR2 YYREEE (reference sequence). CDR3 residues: CASSSARGVGNIQYF. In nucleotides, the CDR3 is TGTGCCAGCAGCTCGGCCCGGGGGGTAGGAAACATTCAGTACTTC.

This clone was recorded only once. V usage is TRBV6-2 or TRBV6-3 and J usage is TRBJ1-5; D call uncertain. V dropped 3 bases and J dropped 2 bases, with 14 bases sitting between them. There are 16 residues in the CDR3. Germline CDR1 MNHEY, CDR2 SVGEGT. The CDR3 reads CASSYPPRGGNQPQHF. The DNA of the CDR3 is TGTGCCAGCAGTTATCCCCCCCGAGGTGGCAATCAGCCCCAGCATTTT.

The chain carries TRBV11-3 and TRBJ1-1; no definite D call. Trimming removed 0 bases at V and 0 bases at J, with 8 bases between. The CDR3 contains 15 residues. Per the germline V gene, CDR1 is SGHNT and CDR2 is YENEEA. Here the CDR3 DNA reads TGTGCCAGCAGCTTAGAGGAGGAGCTGAACACTGAAGCTTTCTTT. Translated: CASSLEEELNTEAFF.

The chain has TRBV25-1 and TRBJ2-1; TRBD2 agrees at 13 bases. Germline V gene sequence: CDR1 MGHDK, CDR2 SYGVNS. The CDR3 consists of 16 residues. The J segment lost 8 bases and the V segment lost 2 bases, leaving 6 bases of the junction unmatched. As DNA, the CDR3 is TGTGCCAGCAGTGAAACCGGGACTAGCGGGAACCATGAGCAGTTCTTC. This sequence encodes CASSETGTSGNHEQFF.

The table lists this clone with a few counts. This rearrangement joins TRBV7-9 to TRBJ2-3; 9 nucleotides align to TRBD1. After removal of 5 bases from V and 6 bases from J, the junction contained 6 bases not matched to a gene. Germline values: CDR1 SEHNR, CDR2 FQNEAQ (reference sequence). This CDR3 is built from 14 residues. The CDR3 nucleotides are TGTGCCAGCAGCCGGACAGGGGAACCTGATACGCAGTATTTT. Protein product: CASSRTGEPDTQYF.

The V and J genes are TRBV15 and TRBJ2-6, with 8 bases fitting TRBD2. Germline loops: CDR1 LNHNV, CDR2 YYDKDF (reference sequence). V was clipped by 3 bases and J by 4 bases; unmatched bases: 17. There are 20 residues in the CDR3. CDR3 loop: CATSRDPGRGALGGANVLTF. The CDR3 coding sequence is TGTGCCACCAGCAGGGACCCCGGGAGGGGGGCTTTAGGGGGGGCCAACGTCCTGACTTTC.

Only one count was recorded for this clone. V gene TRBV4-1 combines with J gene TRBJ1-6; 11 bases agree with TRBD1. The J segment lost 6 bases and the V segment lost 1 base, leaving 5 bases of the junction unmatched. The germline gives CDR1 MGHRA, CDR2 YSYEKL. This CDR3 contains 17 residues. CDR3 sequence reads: CASSQGRGQGANSPLHF. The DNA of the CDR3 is TGCGCCAGCAGCCAAGGACGCGGACAGGGGGCTAATTCACCCCTCCACTTT.

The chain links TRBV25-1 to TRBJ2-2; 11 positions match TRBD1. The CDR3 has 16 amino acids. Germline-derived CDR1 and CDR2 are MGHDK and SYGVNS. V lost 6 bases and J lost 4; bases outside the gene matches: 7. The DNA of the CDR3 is TGTGCCAGCAGCAGGACAGGGGGCCGTATCACCGGGGAGCTGTTTTTT. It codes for CASSRTGGRITGELFF.

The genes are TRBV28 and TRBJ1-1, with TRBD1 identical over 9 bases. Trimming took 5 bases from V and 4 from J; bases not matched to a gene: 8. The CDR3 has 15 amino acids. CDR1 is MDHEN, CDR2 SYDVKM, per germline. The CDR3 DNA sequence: TGTGCCAGCAGTCCGCAGACAGGGGGAGGCACTGAAGCTTTCTTT. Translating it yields CASSPQTGGGTEAFF.

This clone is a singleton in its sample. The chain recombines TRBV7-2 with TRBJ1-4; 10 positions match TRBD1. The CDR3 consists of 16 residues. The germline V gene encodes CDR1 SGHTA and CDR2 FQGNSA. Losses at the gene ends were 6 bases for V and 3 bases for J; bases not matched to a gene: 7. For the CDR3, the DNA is TGTGCCAGCAGTCCGCGACAGGGGGCTGCTAATGAAAAACTGTTTTTT. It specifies CASSPRQGAANEKLFF. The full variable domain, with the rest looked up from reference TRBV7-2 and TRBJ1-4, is GAGVSQSPSNKVTEKGKDVELRCDPISGHTALYWYRQSLGQGLEFLIYFQGNSAPDKSGLPSDRFSAERTGGSVSTLTIQRTQQEDSAVYLCASSPRQGAANEKLFFGSGTQLSVL.